This TCR beta chain was recovered during a study of blood T cell repertoires in COVID-19. As for the study in general: Specimens from acute and convalescent COVID-19 originated in the United States, Italy and Spain. T cells, B-cell-depleted T cells, or PBMCs provided the cDNA or gDNA that served as material.

Germline trimming cut 3 bases from V and 3 bases from J; bases unmatched to any gene: 7. CDR1 and CDR2 from the germline V gene are LNHDA and SQIVND (reference sequence). CDR3 length: 15 residues. Original processing methods: Researchers report that nucleated cell counts were estimated from reference gene primer amplification. Repertoires were generated with immunoSEQ multiplex PCR, while TCRdb's copy carries only in-frame clones and drops some. That table supplies the V and J calls and clone size; D and trimming were determined from the DNA. The sample lists roughly 300,000 clones, around 92% occurring once.

The chain joins TRBV19 to TRBJ2-7; 8 bases are a match to TRBD1. The origin of this receptor is a man between 18 and 29 years old who had recovered from COVID-19. The material sequenced was peripheral blood. CDR3 nucleotide sequence: TGTGCCAGTAGTATTTCGCCAGGGGGCGTCTACGAGCAGTACTTC. It yields the protein CASSISPGGVYEQYF.